The entry that follows covers one TCR beta chain sequence. Antigen unknown. The data belong to a study of T cell repertoires in cytomegalovirus infection. Study context: Both a matching HLA type and CMV infection were indicated by public TCR beta signatures.

General study points: The ex vivo response was dominated by HLA-C-restricted CMV-specific TCR beta clonotypes. CMV carriers with the relevant HLA were identified by cumulative public TCR beta family frequency.

The CDR3 sequence is 15 residues long. The germline CDR1 and CDR2 sequences are ENHRY and SYGVKD. V gave up 3 bases and J gave up 2 bases; unmatched junction bases: 4. TCRdb re-derived calls from the reads in MiXCR, one entry per CDR3 protein. This table has some 100,000 distinct CDR3 sequences, roughly a quarter appearing once. The chain links TRBV10-3 to TRBJ2-3, with 8 positions matching TRBD2. The receptor was derived from a human donor in good health (CMV status not recorded). Some clones in this sample may be carry-over from other donors' samples. Material: CD8+ T cells from PBMCs. CDR3 coding DNA: TGTGCCATCAGTGAAGCGGGGGCCTTCACAGATACGCAGTATTTT. It specifies CAISEAGAFTDTQYF.